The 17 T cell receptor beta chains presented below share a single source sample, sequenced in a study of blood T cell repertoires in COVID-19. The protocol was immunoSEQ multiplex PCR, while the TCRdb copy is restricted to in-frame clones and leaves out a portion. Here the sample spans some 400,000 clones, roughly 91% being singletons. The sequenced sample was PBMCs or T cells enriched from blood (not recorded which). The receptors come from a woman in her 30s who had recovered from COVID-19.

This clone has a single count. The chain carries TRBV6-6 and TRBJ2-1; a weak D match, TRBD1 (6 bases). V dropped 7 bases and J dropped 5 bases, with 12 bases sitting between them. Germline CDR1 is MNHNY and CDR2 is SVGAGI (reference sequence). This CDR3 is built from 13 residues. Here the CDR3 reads CASTRTENNEQFF. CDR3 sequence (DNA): TGTGCCAGCACCAGGACAGAAAACAATGAGCAGTTCTTC.

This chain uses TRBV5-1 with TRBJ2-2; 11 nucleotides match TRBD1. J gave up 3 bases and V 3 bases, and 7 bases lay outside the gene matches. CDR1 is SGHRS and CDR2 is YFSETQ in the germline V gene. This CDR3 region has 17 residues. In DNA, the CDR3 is TGCGCCAGCAGCTCCCGGGACAGGGGGGGAGACACCGGGGAGCTGTTTTTT. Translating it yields CASSSRDRGGDTGELFF.

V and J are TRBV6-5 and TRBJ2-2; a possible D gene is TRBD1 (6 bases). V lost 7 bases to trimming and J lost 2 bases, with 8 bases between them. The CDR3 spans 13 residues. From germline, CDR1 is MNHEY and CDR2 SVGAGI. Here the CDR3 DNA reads TGTGCCAGCAAACAGGGCAACACCGGGGAGCTGTTTTTT. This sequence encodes CASKQGNTGELFF.

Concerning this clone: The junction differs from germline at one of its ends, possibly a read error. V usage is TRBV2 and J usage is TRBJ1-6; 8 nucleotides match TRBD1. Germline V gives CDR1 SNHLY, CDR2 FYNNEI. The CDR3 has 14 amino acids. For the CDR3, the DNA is TGTGCCAGCAGGGAAGGACAGGGTCATTCACCCCTCCACTTT. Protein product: CASREGQGHSPLHF.

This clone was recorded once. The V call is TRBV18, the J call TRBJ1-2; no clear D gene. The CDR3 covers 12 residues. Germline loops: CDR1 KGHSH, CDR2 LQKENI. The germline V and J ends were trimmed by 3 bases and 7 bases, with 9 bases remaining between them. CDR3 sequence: CASSPRQGGYTF. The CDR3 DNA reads TGTGCCAGCTCACCGAGACAAGGTGGCTACACCTTC.

The CDR3 loop is CSVETGETTEAFF. As DNA, the CDR3 is TGCAGCGTTGAAACAGGGGAAACCACTGAAGCTTTCTTT. V is TRBV29-1 and J is TRBJ1-1; 7 nucleotides align to TRBD1. Germline CDR1 SQVTM, CDR2 ANQGSEA. The trim removed 2 bases at V and 4 bases at J, leaving 4 bases unmatched. The CDR3 is 13 residues long.

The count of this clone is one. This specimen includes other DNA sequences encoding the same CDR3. CDR3 sequence (DNA): TGTGCCAGTAGACAGGGATACGAGCAGTACTTC. It is translated as CASRQGYEQYF. V gene TRBV19 combines with J gene TRBJ2-7, with D perhaps TRBD1 (6 bases). The CDR3 spans 11 residues. With 6 bases removed from V and 4 bases from J, the gap between germline ends came to 7 bases. Germline V gene sequence: CDR1 LNHDA, CDR2 SQIVND (reference sequence).

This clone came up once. The CDR3 DNA sequence: TGCGCCAGCAGCTTGGTCGGGAGCGCCTACAATGAGCAGTTCTTC. This sequence encodes CASSLVGSAYNEQFF. The J gene is TRBJ2-1, the V gene TRBV5-1; weak D call: TRBD2 (6 bases). This CDR3 comprises 15 residues. Germline V gene lookup returns CDR1 SGHRS and CDR2 YFSETQ. The ends were cut back, 0 bases at V and 2 bases at J, with 9 bases in the middle.

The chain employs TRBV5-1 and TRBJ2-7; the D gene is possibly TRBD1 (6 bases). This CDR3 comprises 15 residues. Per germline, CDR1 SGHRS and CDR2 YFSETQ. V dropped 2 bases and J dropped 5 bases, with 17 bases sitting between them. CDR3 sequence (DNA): TGCGCCAGCAGCTTAGGCGGAGGTTGGGGGCACGAGCAGTACTTC. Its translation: CASSLGGGWGHEQYF.

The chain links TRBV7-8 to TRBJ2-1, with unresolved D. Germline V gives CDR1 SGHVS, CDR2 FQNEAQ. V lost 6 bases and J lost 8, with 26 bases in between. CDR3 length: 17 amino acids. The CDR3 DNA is TGTGCCAGCAGGTATAAACCAGGCGCCGGTCTTTTGGATGAGCAGTTCTTC. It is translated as CASRYKPGAGLLDEQFF.

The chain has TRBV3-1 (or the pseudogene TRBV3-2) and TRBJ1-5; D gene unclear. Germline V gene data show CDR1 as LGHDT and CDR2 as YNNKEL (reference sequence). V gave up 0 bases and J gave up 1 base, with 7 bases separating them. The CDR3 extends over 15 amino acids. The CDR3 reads CASSQDTGSNQPQHF. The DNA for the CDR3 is TGTGCCAGCAGCCAAGATACCGGGAGCAATCAGCCCCAGCATTTT.

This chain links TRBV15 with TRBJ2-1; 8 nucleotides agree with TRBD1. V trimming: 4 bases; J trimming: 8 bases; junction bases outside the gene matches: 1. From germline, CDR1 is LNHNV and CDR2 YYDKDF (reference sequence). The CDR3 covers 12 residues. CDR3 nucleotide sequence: TGTGCCACCAGCAAACAGGGGGATGAGCAGTTCTTC. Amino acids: CATSKQGDEQFF.

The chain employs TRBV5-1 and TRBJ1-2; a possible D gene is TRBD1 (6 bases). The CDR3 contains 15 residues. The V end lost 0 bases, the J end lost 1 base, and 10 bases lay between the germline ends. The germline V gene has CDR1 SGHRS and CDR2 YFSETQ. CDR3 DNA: TGCGCCAGCAGCTTGGACAGCAGGGGTAACTATGGCTACACCTTC. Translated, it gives CASSLDSRGNYGYTF.

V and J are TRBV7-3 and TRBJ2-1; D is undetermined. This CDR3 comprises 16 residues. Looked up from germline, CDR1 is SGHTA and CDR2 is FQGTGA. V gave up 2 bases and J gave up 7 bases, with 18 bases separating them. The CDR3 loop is CASSLGPGSVRNEQFF. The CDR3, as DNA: TGTGCCAGCAGCTTAGGCCCTGGCTCTGTGAGGAATGAGCAGTTCTTC.

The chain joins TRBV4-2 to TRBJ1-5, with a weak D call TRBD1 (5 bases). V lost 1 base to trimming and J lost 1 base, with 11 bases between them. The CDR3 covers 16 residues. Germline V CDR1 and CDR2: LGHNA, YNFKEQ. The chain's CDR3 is CASSQGSGGSNQPQHF. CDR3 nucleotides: TGTGCCAGCAGCCAAGGATCCGGGGGGAGCAATCAGCCCCAGCATTTT.

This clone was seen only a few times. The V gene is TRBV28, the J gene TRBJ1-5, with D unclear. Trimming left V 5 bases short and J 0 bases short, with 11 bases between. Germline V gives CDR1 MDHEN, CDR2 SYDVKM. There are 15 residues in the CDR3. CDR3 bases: TGTGCCAGCAGTCGACTAGGTCGTAGCAATCAGCCCCAGCATTTT. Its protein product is CASSRLGRSNQPQHF.

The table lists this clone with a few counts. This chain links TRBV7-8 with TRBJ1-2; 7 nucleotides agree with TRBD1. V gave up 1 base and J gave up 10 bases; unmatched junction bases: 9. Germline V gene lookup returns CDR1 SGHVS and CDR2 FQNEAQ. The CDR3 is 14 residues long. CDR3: CASSLEPSGGDYTF. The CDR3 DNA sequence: TGTGCCAGCAGCTTAGAGCCCTCAGGGGGAGACTACACCTTC. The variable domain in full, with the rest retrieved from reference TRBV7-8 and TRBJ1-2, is GAGVSQSPRYKVAKRGQDVALRCDPISGHVSLFWYQQALGQGPEFLTYFQNEAQLDKSGLPSDRFFAERPEGSVSTLKIQRTQQEDSAVYLCASSLEPSGGDYTFGSGTRLTVV.